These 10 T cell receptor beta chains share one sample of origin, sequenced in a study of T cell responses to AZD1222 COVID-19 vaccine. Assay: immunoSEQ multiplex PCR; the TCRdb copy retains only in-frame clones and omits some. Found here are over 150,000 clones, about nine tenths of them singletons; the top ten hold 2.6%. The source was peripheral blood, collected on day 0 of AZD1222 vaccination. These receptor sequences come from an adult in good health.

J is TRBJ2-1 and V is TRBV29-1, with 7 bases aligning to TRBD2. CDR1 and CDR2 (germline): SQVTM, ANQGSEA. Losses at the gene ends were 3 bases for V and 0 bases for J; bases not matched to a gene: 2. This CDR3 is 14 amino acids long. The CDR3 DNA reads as TGCAGCGTTGATCGCGGGAGCTCCTACAATGAGCAGTTCTTC. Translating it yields CSVDRGSSYNEQFF.

The CDR3 sequence is CASSPTGRTEAFF. CDR3 DNA sequence: TGTGCCAGCTCCCCGACAGGGCGGACTGAAGCTTTCTTT. The chain has TRBV18 and TRBJ1-1, with 7 bases identical to TRBD1. Germline V CDR1 and CDR2: KGHSH, LQKENI. This CDR3 spans 13 amino acids. V dropped 6 bases and J dropped 5; count of bases not matched to a gene: 6.

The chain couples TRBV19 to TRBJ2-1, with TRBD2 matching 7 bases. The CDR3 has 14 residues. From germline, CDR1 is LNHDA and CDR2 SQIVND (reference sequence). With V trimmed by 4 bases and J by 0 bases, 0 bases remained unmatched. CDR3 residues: CASSTSGSYNEQFF. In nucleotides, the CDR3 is TGTGCCAGTAGTACTAGCGGCTCCTACAATGAGCAGTTCTTC.

The CDR3 sequence: CASSATDRYEQYF. DNA of the CDR3: TGTGCCAGCAGCGCCACCGACAGGTACGAGCAGTACTTC. The rearrangement joins TRBV9 to TRBJ2-7; perhaps TRBD1 as D (6 bases). V lost 3 bases and J lost 4, with 11 bases in between. The germline V gene encodes CDR1 SGDLS and CDR2 YYNGEE. The CDR3 has 13 amino acids.

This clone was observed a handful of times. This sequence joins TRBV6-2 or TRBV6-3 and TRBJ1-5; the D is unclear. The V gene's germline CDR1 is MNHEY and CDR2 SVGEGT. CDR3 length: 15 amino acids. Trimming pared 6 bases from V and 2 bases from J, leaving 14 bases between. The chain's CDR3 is CASSPRVFRNQPQHF. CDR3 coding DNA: TGTGCCAGCAGCCCCCGGGTATTTCGCAATCAGCCCCAGCATTTT.

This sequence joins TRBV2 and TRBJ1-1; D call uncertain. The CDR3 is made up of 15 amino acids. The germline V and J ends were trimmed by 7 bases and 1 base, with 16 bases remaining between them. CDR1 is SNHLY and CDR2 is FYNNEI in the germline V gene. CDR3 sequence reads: CASNIEGLKNTEAFF. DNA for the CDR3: TGTGCCAGCAACATCGAAGGTCTTAAGAACACTGAAGCTTTCTTT.

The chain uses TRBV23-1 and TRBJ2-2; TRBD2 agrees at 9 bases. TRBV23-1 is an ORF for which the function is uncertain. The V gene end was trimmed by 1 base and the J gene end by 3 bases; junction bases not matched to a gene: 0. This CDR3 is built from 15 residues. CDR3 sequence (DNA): TGCGCCAGCAGTCAATTAGCGGGAGACACCGGGGAGCTGTTTTTT. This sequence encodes CASSQLAGDTGELFF.

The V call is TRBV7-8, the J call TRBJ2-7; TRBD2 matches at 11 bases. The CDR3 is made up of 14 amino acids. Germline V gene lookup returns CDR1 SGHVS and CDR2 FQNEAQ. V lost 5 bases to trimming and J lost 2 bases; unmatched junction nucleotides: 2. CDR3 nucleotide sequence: TGTGCCAGCAGCAGACTAGCGGGGACCTACGAGCAGTACTTC. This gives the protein CASSRLAGTYEQYF. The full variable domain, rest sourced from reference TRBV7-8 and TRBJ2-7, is GAGVSQSPRYKVAKRGQDVALRCDPISGHVSLFWYQQALGQGPEFLTYFQNEAQLDKSGLPSDRFFAERPEGSVSTLKIQRTQQEDSAVYLCASSRLAGTYEQYFGPGTRLTVT.

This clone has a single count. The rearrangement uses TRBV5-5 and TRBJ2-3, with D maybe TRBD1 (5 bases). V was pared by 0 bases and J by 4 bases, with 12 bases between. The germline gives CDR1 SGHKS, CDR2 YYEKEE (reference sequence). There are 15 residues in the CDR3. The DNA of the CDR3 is TGTGCCAGCAGCTTGGTTTTAACAGGAGCAGATACGCAGTATTTT. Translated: CASSLVLTGADTQYF.

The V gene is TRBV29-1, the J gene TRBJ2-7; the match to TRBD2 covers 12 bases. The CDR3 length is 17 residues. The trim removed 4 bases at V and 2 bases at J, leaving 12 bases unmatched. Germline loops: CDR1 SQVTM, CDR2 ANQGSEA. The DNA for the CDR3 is TGCAGCGTTGCTGGACTAGCGGGATCGGATTACCCCTACGAGCAGTACTTC. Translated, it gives CSVAGLAGSDYPYEQYF.